This entry lists 20 T cell receptor beta chains sequenced from one sample in a study of cytomegalovirus exposure and HLA in healthy donors. The PCR used 60 Vbeta and 13 Jbeta primers. This table comes from immunoSEQ multiplex PCR, and its TCRdb copy is limited to in-frame clones, with some not included. The table shows some 200,000 clones, with over 65% occurring only once. The material sequenced was PBMCs. The receptors derive from a man younger than 35 in good health and CMV-seronegative.

V gene TRBV5-1 combines with J gene TRBJ1-2; D uncertain. CDR1 and CDR2 (germline): SGHRS, YFSETQ. CDR3 length equals 15 residues. V gave up 4 bases and J gave up 6 bases, with 19 bases separating them. The CDR3 region has the DNA TGCGCCAGCAGCGTCCAGGCCGCCTCATTGGATGGCTACACCTTC. Translating gives CASSVQAASLDGYTF.

CDR3 in amino acids: CASSTGTSPNEQFF. For the CDR3, the DNA is TGTGCCAGCAGTACCGGGACTAGCCCCAATGAGCAGTTCTTC. The rearrangement links TRBV2 to TRBJ2-1, with TRBD2 identical over 9 bases. CDR3 size: 14 residues. V dropped 5 bases and J dropped 6; count of bases not matched to a gene: 5. From germline, CDR1 is SNHLY and CDR2 FYNNEI.

The rearrangement links TRBV30 to TRBJ1-3; the D is unclear. The CDR3 has 13 residues. V shed 5 bases and J shed 0 bases, with 8 bases lying between them. Germline loops: CDR1 GTSNPN, CDR2 SVGIG (reference sequence). CDR3: CAWRRNSGNTIYF. The CDR3 DNA sequence: TGTGCCTGGCGGCGGAACTCTGGAAACACCATATATTTT.

The rearrangement uses TRBV5-6 and TRBJ1-1; the D is unclear. The CDR3 contains 14 residues. The germline V and J ends were trimmed by 0 bases and 2 bases, with 8 bases remaining between them. CDR1 SGHDT and CDR2 YYEEEE come from the germline V gene. The CDR3: CASSLGHQNTEAFF. The CDR3 bases are TGTGCCAGCAGCTTGGGGCATCAAAACACTGAAGCTTTCTTT.

The V and J genes are TRBV27 and TRBJ2-7; 9 nucleotides agree with TRBD1. V lost 5 bases to trimming and J lost 2 bases; unmatched junction nucleotides: 4. This CDR3 is built from 14 residues. CDR1 and CDR2 from the germline V gene are MNHEY and SMNVEV (reference sequence). In DNA, the CDR3 is TGTGCCAGCAGTCTCCGACAGGGGGCCTACGAGCAGTACTTC. Translating gives CASSLRQGAYEQYF.

This clone was detected only a few times. V and J are TRBV7-9 and TRBJ2-3; 7 bases match TRBD2. Germline trimming cut 8 bases from V and 0 bases from J; bases unmatched to any gene: 5. The CDR3 contains 14 residues. CDR1 is SEHNR, CDR2 FQNEAQ, per germline (reference sequence). CDR3 region: CASGGDGSTDTQYF. CDR3 sequence (DNA): TGTGCCAGCGGGGGGGACGGAAGCACAGATACGCAGTATTTT. Supplemented by reference TRBV7-9 and TRBJ2-3, the full variable domain reads DTGVSQNPRHKITKRGQNVTFRCDPISEHNRLYWYRQTLGQGPEFLTYFQNEAQLEKSRLLSDRFSAERPKGSFSTLEIQRTEQGDSAMYLCASGGDGSTDTQYFGPGTRLTVL.

The V call is TRBV5-4, the J call TRBJ1-1; D possibly corresponds to TRBD1 (6 bases). With 1 base removed from V and 1 base from J, the gap between germline ends came to 11 bases. Germline CDR1 is SGHNT and CDR2 is YYREEE (reference sequence). This CDR3 has 15 amino acids. The CDR3 reads CASSLLLTGNTEAFF. In DNA, the CDR3 is TGTGCCAGCAGCTTGTTGTTGACAGGGAACACTGAAGCTTTCTTT.

With respect to this clone: One junction end disagrees with the germline gene, perhaps due to a read error. V is TRBV7-9 and J is TRBJ2-3, with 10 bases lining up with TRBD2. Germline-derived CDR1 and CDR2 are SEHNR and FQNEAQ (reference sequence). The CDR3 covers 14 residues. The DNA of the CDR3 is TGTGCCAGCAGCCTAGCGGGAGGCACAGATACGCAGTATTTT. This sequence encodes CASSLAGGTDTQYF.

The V and J genes are TRBV5-6 and TRBJ1-2; 8 positions match TRBD1. Germline V gives CDR1 SGHDT, CDR2 YYEEEE. The CDR3 spans 14 residues. Trimming at V came to 2 bases and at J to 4 bases, leaving 4 bases not matched to a gene. The CDR3 loop reads CASSFQGAVYGYTF. CDR3 in DNA: TGTGCCAGCAGCTTCCAGGGGGCGGTCTATGGCTACACCTTC.

The chain is built from TRBV4-1 and TRBJ2-1, with D possibly matching TRBD2 (6 bases). Trimming left V 4 bases short and J 3 bases short, with 13 bases between. The germline V gene has CDR1 MGHRA and CDR2 YSYEKL. This CDR3 has 15 residues. CDR3 loop: CASSPGRSGYNEQFF. CDR3 nucleotide sequence: TGCGCCAGCAGCCCCGGGAGAAGCGGCTACAATGAGCAGTTCTTC.

The CDR3 protein is CAIRGQGARAEAFF. The CDR3 nucleotides are TGTGCCATCAGGGGACAGGGGGCGCGGGCTGAAGCTTTCTTT. V gene TRBV10-3 combines with J gene TRBJ1-1, with 12 bases fitting TRBD1. The J segment lost 6 bases and the V segment lost 6 bases, leaving 5 bases of the junction unmatched. The CDR3 is 14 residues long. Germline loops: CDR1 ENHRY, CDR2 SYGVKD.

The gene calls are TRBV2 and TRBJ2-1, with 14 bases fitting TRBD2. J lost 3 bases, V lost 5 bases, and 3 bases had no gene match. Germline assignment: CDR1 SNHLY and CDR2 FYNNEI. There are 16 residues in the CDR3. The CDR3 here is CASSRTSGGIYNEQFF. Written as DNA, the CDR3 is TGTGCCAGCAGTCGGACTAGCGGGGGGATCTACAATGAGCAGTTCTTC.

This clone has only a few counts. This rearrangement joins TRBV2 to TRBJ1-2, with 9 positions matching TRBD1. The germline V gene has CDR1 SNHLY and CDR2 FYNNEI. This CDR3 contains 14 residues. With V trimmed by 6 bases and J by 4 bases, 6 bases remained unmatched. Written as DNA, the CDR3 is TGTGCCAGCAGGAGGGACAGGGAGGGCTATGGCTACACCTTC. Residues: CASRRDREGYGYTF.

The V and J genes are TRBV7-9 and TRBJ2-1, with TRBD2 as a possible D gene (6 bases). This CDR3 region has 15 residues. V was shortened by 3 bases and J by 2 bases, with 11 bases between the two germline ends. Germline V gives CDR1 SEHNR, CDR2 FQNEAQ (reference sequence). Here the CDR3 reads CASSLGLLAYNEQFF. The CDR3 DNA sequence: TGTGCCAGCAGCTTGGGACTCCTGGCCTACAATGAGCAGTTCTTC.

On this clone: This sample also contains other DNA sequences that code for the same CDR3. The gene calls are TRBV18 and TRBJ2-3; 7 nucleotides agree with TRBD2. The CDR3 contains 13 residues. Trimming removed 0 bases from V and 6 bases from J; junction bases left unmatched: 0. Germline CDR1 KGHSH, CDR2 LQKENI. The CDR3 region is CASSPPGGDTQYF. Here the CDR3 DNA reads TGTGCCAGCTCACCACCGGGGGGGGATACGCAGTATTTT.

The chain employs TRBV9 and TRBJ1-1, with D unclear. Germline assignment: CDR1 SGDLS and CDR2 YYNGEE. V was pared by 3 bases and J by 1 base, with 7 bases between. The CDR3 is 13 amino acids. CDR3 sequence: CASSEQPNTEAFF. CDR3 nucleotides: TGTGCCAGCAGCGAACAGCCGAACACTGAAGCTTTCTTT.

The chain links TRBV7-2 to TRBJ2-7; D uncertain. This CDR3 has 15 amino acids. Germline CDR1 SGHTA, CDR2 FQGNSA. The V end lost 6 bases, the J end lost 2 bases, and 17 bases lay between the germline ends. The CDR3 DNA sequence: TGTGCCAGCAGTTCCTCCTCAGGCTACACCTACGAGCAGTACTTC. This codes for CASSSSSGYTYEQYF.

The rearrangement uses TRBV5-1 and TRBJ1-1; 7 bases fit TRBD1. The CDR3 length is 15 residues. Germline V gene lookup returns CDR1 SGHRS and CDR2 YFSETQ. With V trimmed by 4 bases and J by 6 bases, 12 bases remained unmatched. The CDR3 DNA follows: TGCGCCAGCAGCCCGTACCCCGGGACAGATGCTGAAGCTTTCTTT. Its translation: CASSPYPGTDAEAFF. The whole variable domain, filled in from reference TRBV5-1 and TRBJ1-1, reads KAGVTQTPRYLIKTRGQQVTLSCSPISGHRSVSWYQQTPGQGLQFLFEYFSETQRNKGNFPGRFSGRQFSNSRSEMNVSTLELGDSALYLCASSPYPGTDAEAFFGQGTRLTVV.

The chain combines TRBV11-3 with TRBJ2-2; D is perhaps TRBD2 (5 bases). Between the trimmed V and J ends, which lost 8 bases and 5 bases, there was a span of 9 bases. The CDR3 loop spans 12 amino acids. Per the germline V gene, CDR1 is SGHNT and CDR2 is YENEEA. Written as DNA, the CDR3 is TGTGCCAGCGGGAGTAGGACCGGGGAGCTGTTTTTT. Translating it yields CASGSRTGELFF.

The chain is built from TRBV28 and TRBJ1-2, with D hard to call. The germline CDR1 and CDR2 sequences are MDHEN and SYDVKM. The V and J ends lost 5 bases and 0 bases respectively, with 10 bases between them. The length of the CDR3 is 14 residues. CDR3 sequence (DNA): TGTGCCAGCAGTCAGGTCAACGCTAACTATGGCTACACCTTC. This translates into CASSQVNANYGYTF.